This T cell receptor beta chain was profiled in a study of T cell responses to AZD1222 COVID-19 vaccine. Study-wide results and caveats: Repertoires were sampled only after the peak T cell response. The study reported that nearly half of spike-specific TCRs target unmutated variant regions. Donors were mostly white British, more females; clonal diversity possibly underestimated. With two AZD1222 doses given, Spike-specific TCR breadth and depth both rose.

This CDR3 comprises 15 residues. Germline V gene lookup returns CDR1 MNHEY and CDR2 SVGAGI. V shed 2 bases, J shed 7 bases, and the junction held 4 bases outside the gene matches. Using immunoSEQ multiplex PCR, the repertoire was profiled, and TCRdb retains in-frame clones only, with some absent. The table lists 68,000 or so clones, 88% of them singletons. This clone was seen once. Its antigen is undetermined. The material sequenced was peripheral blood, taken on day 0 of AZD1222 vaccination. This receptor was taken from an adult in good health. The rearrangement links TRBV6-5 to TRBJ1-5, with 11 bases fitting TRBD1. The CDR3: CASSYEDRGHQPQHF. In DNA form, the CDR3 reads TGTGCCAGCAGTTACGAGGACAGGGGGCACCAGCCCCAGCATTTT.